A single sample is the source of the 19 T cell receptor beta chains below, sequenced in a study of shared clonotypes between healthy human individuals. TCRdb's table, derived via immunoSEQ multiplex PCR, lists solely in-frame clones and lacks some. The sample holds hundreds of thousands of clones; 60% to 80% are singletons and the top ten take about 11%. Sample: PBMCs. The receptors stem from a woman aged 40 to 50 in good health. Some clones in this sample may be carry-over from other donors' samples.

To note about this clone: A far larger clone is just one base off, so this is likely a read error. V is TRBV30 and J is TRBJ2-3; 7 nucleotides align to TRBD2. From germline, CDR1 is GTSNPN and CDR2 SVGIG (reference sequence). V lost 4 bases to trimming and J lost 2 bases; unmatched junction nucleotides: 15. The CDR3 sequence is 17 residues long. The DNA for the CDR3 is TGTGCCTGGAATAGCACGGGAGGAGAGATAATCACAGATACGCAGTATTTT. Translating it yields CAWNSTGGEIITDTQYF.

The rearrangement uses TRBV6-6 and TRBJ2-7, with a possible D match to TRBD2 (6 bases). CDR3 length: 14 residues. Looked up from germline, CDR1 is MNHNY and CDR2 is SVGAGI (reference sequence). V shed 6 bases and J shed 8 bases, with 20 bases lying between them. The CDR3 here is CASSPQGGILKQYF. In DNA form, the CDR3 reads TGTGCCAGCAGCCCCCAAGGCGGGATCCTCAAGCAGTACTTC.

The gene calls are TRBV4-2 and TRBJ2-2; D perhaps matches TRBD1 (6 bases). The CDR3 is 15 residues long. CDR1 and CDR2 (germline): LGHNA, YNFKEQ. Trimming took off 4 bases at V and 3 bases at J, with 12 bases between the two ends. The CDR3 sequence: CASSLGDTYTGELFF. CDR3 DNA: TGTGCCAGCAGCCTCGGGGACACCTACACCGGGGAGCTGTTTTTT.

The CDR3 spells CASSPDDYNEQFF. The CDR3 nucleotides are TGTGCCAGCTCACCAGACGACTACAATGAGCAGTTCTTC. The chain uses TRBV18 and TRBJ2-1; the D is unclear. In germline, CDR1 is KGHSH, CDR2 LQKENI. The CDR3 contains 13 residues. V was clipped by 2 bases and J by 3 bases, with 5 bases between them.

The gene calls are TRBV7-3 and TRBJ2-6, with D unclear. This CDR3 comprises 17 residues. Germline-derived CDR1 and CDR2 are SGHTA and FQGTGA. The ends were cut back, 2 bases at V and 0 bases at J, with 11 bases in the middle. The CDR3 loop reads CASSLDSGLSGANVLTF. For the CDR3, the DNA is TGTGCCAGCAGCTTAGATTCGGGCCTCTCTGGGGCCAACGTCCTGACTTTC.

The chain links TRBV7-9 to TRBJ1-5, with TRBD1 identical over 8 bases. The V and J ends lost 6 bases and 5 bases, in that order; junction bases with no gene match: 6. This CDR3 comprises 14 residues. Germline V lookup: CDR1 SEHNR, CDR2 FQNEAQ (reference sequence). The CDR3, as DNA: TGTGCCAGCAGGTCAGGGGGCTCGGATCAGCCCCAGCATTTT. It is translated as CASRSGGSDQPQHF. Complete variable domain (other parts from reference TRBV7-9 and TRBJ1-5): DTGVSQNPRHKITKRGQNVTFRCDPISEHNRLYWYRQTLGQGPEFLTYFQNEAQLEKSRLLSDRFSAERPKGSFSTLEIQRTEQGDSAMYLCASRSGGSDQPQHFGDGTRLSIL.

V is TRBV7-9 and J is TRBJ1-3; D remains unclear. The germline CDR1 and CDR2 sequences are SEHNR and FQNEAQ (reference sequence). The V and J ends lost 4 bases and 0 bases respectively, with 10 bases between them. This CDR3 is built from 15 residues. The CDR3 sequence is CASSSTRLSGNTIYF. As DNA, the CDR3 is TGTGCCAGCAGCTCCACCCGGCTCTCTGGAAACACCATATATTTT.

The V and J genes are TRBV7-3 and TRBJ2-2; TRBD1 is a possible D gene (6 bases). Germline loops: CDR1 SGHTA, CDR2 FQGTGA. The CDR3 runs to 16 residues. V was clipped by 3 bases and J by 3 bases, with 14 bases between them. In nucleotides, the CDR3 is TGTGCCAGCAGCTTTACAGGGTTGGGGGACACCGGGGAGCTGTTTTTT. Amino acid sequence: CASSFTGLGDTGELFF.

The V gene is TRBV6-4, the J gene TRBJ2-1; tentatively, D is TRBD2 (5 bases). Trimming shortened V by 3 bases and J by 8 bases, and 17 bases separated the two germline ends. The CDR3 contains 15 residues. The V gene's germline CDR1 is MRHNA and CDR2 SNTAGT. The CDR3 sequence is CASSEEASSYHEQFF. CDR3 coding DNA: TGTGCCAGCAGTGAAGAGGCTAGCAGTTACCATGAGCAGTTCTTC.

The chain combines TRBV10-3 with TRBJ2-7; unclear D gene. The V gene lost 5 bases and the J gene lost 5 bases, with 10 bases spanning the gap. Germline V CDR1 and CDR2: ENHRY, SYGVKD. This CDR3 is 12 amino acids long. The CDR3 region is CAISSWLDEQYF. In DNA form, the CDR3 reads TGTGCCATCAGTAGCTGGCTAGACGAGCAGTACTTC.

Comment on this clone: A much more abundant neighbour one base away suggests this may be a read error. The same CDR3 arises from other DNA sequences in this sample as well. The chain couples TRBV7-2 to TRBJ1-5; D gene uncertain. CDR1 SGHTA and CDR2 FQGNSA come from the germline V gene. This CDR3 region has 13 residues. Trimming shortened V by 5 bases and J by 1 base, and 6 bases separated the two germline ends. The CDR3 bases are TGTGCCAGCAGCCCGGACAGCAATCAGCCCCAGCATTTT. Its protein product is CASSPDSNQPQHF.

This clone was seen once. This likely came from a read error, as a far larger clone is one base away. Other nucleotide sequences in the sample specify the same CDR3. The chain recombines TRBV4-3 with TRBJ1-2; the D is unclear. CDR3 length: 14 residues. The germline CDR1 and CDR2 sequences are LGHNA and YSLEER. The CDR3 DNA reads as TGCGCCAGCAGCCAAGACAGGAGTAACTATGGCTACACTTTC. Translation: CASSQDRSNYGYTF.

The V call is TRBV30, the J call TRBJ2-5; D gene uncertain. V shed 1 base and J shed 1 base, with 1 base lying between them. Germline loops: CDR1 GTSNPN, CDR2 SVGIG (reference sequence). The CDR3 has 11 amino acids. The CDR3, as DNA: TGTGCCTGGAGTGCCCAAGAGACCCAGTACTTC. Translating gives CAWSAQETQYF.

The chain recombines TRBV16 with TRBJ2-5; D might be TRBD2 (5 bases). Germline CDR1 KGHSY, CDR2 FQNENV. V gave up 1 base and J gave up 0 bases, with 9 bases separating them. The CDR3 has 15 residues. The CDR3 spells CASSQYGEYQETQYF. The DNA of the CDR3 is TGTGCCAGCAGCCAATATGGGGAGTACCAAGAGACCCAGTACTTC.

This chain links TRBV19 with TRBJ2-7, with TRBD1 matching 10 bases. The CDR3 is made up of 15 amino acids. The junction had 11 bases not matched to a gene; V was cut back by 5 bases and J by 7 bases. Germline lookup yields CDR1 LNHDA and CDR2 SQIVND (reference sequence). The CDR3 nucleotides are TGTGCCAGTAGTGCCGGACAGGGGGTAAGGAGGGAGCAGTACTTC. Protein sequence: CASSAGQGVRREQYF.

Concerning this clone: A far larger clone differs by one base, so this is likely a read error. The CDR3 does not end in the conserved phenylalanine or tryptophan, so this is likely a read error. The rearrangement links TRBV28 to TRBJ2-7, with D possibly being TRBD2 (5 bases). V was shortened by 5 bases and J by 3 bases, with 14 bases between the two germline ends. The germline gives CDR1 MDHEN, CDR2 SYDVKM. The CDR3 spans 14 residues. CDR3 region: CASSLPSGIYEQYL. CDR3 nucleotides: TGTGCCAGCAGTCTGCCCAGCGGTATCTACGAGCAGTACCTC.

About this clone: Other DNA sequences in the same sample also yield this CDR3. The chain links TRBV6-5 to TRBJ1-1; D gene unclear. Germline values: CDR1 MNHEY, CDR2 SVGAGI. The CDR3 loop spans 11 amino acids. V gave up 2 bases and J gave up 7 bases, with 5 bases separating them. The CDR3 loop is CASSYRSEAFF. CDR3 nucleotide sequence: TGTGCCAGCAGTTACAGGAGTGAAGCTTTCTTT.

This clone was detected once. J is TRBJ1-1 and V is TRBV2; a weak D match, TRBD1 (5 bases). Germline V gives CDR1 SNHLY, CDR2 FYNNEI. The CDR3 length is 14 residues. With 7 bases removed from V and 3 bases from J, the gap between germline ends came to 15 bases. CDR3 region: CASTPLGGDTEAFF. CDR3 coding DNA: TGTGCCAGCACACCCCTGGGGGGGGACACTGAAGCTTTCTTT.

The V gene is TRBV10-2, the J gene TRBJ1-1; D is undetermined. The CDR3 has 12 amino acids. V lost 2 bases and J 7 bases, leaving 8 bases between the germline ends. In germline, CDR1 is WSHSY, CDR2 SAAADI. CDR3 sequence (DNA): TGCGCCAGCAGTGAGGTGGACGGTGAAGCTTTCTTT. This translates into CASSEVDGEAFF.